The T cell receptor (beta chain) described here comes from a study of blood T cell repertoires in COVID-19. Study in general: Sources were T cells, B-cell-depleted T cells, or PBMCs; the material itself was cDNA or gDNA.

Original data processing: Reference gene primers were amplified, and this amplification served to estimate nucleated cell counts. Assay: immunoSEQ multiplex PCR; the TCRdb copy retains only in-frame clones and omits some. V, J and clone size are those of that table, while D and trimming were read from the DNA. The sample contains more than 300,000 clones, 88% of which appear only once. The ends were cut back, 0 bases at V and 8 bases at J, with 9 bases in the middle. The CDR3 has 13 residues. Looked up from germline, CDR1 is KGHDR and CDR2 is SFDVKD. A single count supports this clone. V gene TRBV24-1 combines with J gene TRBJ1-1, with D maybe TRBD1 (5 bases). The specimen sequenced was peripheral blood. The source is a woman aged 65 to 85 with COVID-19, enrolled during active disease. CDR3 sequence (DNA): TGTGCCACCAGTGATTTGGTGAAGGGGGAAGCTTTCTTT. This gives the protein CATSDLVKGEAFF.